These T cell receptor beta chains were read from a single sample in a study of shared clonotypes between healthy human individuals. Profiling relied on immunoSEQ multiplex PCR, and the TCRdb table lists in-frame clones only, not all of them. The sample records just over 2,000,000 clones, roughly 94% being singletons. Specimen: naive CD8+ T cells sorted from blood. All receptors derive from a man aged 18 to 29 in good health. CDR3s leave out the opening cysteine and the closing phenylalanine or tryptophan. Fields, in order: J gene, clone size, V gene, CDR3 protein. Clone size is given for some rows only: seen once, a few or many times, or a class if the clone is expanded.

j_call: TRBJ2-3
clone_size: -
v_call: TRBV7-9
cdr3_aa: ASSQYGSTDTQY

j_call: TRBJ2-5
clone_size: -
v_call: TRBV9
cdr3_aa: ASSVDWGAGETQY

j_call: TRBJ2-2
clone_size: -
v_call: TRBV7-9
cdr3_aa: ASSSTSFQTRGELF

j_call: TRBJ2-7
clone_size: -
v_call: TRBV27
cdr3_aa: ASSLVYGSYEQY

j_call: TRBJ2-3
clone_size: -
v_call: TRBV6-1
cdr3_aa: ASSEAGDTQY

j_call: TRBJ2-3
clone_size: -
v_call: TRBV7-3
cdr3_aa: ASSGLEDTQY

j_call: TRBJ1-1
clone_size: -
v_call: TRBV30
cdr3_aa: AWHRPEEGWGGRAF

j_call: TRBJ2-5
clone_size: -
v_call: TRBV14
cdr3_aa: ASSPRTAVQLFEETQY

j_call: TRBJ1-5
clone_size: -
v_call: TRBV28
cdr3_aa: ASSILQGNQPQH

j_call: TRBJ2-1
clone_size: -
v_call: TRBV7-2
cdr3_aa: ASSLLAGGDISYNEQF

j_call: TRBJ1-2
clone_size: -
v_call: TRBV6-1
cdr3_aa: ASSAHVSGGLTIYGYT

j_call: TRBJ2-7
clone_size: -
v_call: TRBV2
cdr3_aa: ASSDPGWVDEQY

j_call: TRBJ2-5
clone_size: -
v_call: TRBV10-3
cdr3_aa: AISELGPAQETQY

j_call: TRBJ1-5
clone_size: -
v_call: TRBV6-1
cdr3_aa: ASSEGPGQGDQPQH

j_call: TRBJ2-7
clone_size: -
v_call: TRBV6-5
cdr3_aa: ATTAGLPVREQY

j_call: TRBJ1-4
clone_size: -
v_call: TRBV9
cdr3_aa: ASSVGGSGASEKLF

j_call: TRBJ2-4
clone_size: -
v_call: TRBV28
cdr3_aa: ASTFSLAKNIQY

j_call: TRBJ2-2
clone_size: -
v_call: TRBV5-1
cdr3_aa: ASSLEASGRMDTGELF

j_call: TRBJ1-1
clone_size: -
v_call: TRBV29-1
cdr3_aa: SGGDTYAEAF

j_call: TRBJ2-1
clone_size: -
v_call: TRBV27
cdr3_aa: ASSRGTPFYNEQF

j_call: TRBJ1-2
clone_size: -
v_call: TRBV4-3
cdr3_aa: ASSHARWTGGEEDGYT

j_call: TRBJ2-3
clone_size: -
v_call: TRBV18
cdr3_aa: ASSPNRGVSTDTQY

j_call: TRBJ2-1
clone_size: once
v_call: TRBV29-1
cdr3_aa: SVSAAIYNEQF

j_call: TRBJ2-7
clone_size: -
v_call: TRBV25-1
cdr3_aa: ASSELGWGYEQY

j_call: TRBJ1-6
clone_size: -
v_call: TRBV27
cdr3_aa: ASSLSTGPYNSPLH

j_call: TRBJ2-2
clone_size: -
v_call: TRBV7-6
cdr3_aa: ASSFLGGRDGELF

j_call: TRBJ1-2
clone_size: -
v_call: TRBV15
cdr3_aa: ATSRDWTTGSSYGYT

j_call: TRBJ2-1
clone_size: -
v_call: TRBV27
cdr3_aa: ASSLDFSSYNEQF

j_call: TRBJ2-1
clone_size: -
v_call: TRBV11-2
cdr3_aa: ASSPLAGGYEQF

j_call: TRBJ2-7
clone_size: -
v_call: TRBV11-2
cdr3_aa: ASSSGLGASYEQY

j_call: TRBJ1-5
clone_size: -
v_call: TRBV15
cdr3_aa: ATSRDKWYQPQH

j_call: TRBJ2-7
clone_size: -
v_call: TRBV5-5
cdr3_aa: ASSLGGGGYEQY

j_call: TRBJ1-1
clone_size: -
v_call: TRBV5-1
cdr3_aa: ASSPLLNTEAF

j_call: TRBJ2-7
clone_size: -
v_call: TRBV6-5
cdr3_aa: ASSSFLNREPYEQY

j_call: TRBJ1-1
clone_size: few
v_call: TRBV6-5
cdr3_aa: ASSRVLNTEAF

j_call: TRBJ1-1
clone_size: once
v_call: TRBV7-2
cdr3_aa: ASSLEYHTEAF

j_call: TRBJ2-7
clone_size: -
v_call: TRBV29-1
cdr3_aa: SVEDRGPEQY

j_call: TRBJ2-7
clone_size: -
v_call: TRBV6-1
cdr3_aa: ASSVGQGSSYEQY

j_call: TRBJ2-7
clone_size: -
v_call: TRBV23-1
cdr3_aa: ASSQSFRDLISYEQY

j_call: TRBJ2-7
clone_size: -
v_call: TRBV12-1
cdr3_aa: ASSSCLVSGSQPYEQY

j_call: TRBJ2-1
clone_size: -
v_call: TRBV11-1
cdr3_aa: ASSLVVYEQF

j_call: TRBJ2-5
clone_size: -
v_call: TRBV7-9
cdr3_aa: ASSYGGQETQY

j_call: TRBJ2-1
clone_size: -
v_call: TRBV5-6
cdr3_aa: ASVRRTSGNNEQF

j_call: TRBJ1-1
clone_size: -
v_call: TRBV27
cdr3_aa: ASSDIGGGGNTEAF

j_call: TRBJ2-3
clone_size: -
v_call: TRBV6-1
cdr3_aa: ASRELAGSLDTQY

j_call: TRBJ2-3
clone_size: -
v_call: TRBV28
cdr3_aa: ASQWGVRTDTQY

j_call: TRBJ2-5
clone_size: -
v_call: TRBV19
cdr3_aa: ASSIDGEEETQY

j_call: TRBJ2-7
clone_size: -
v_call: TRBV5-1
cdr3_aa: ASSLGDGASYEQY